The 8 T cell receptor beta chains in this list originate from one sample, sequenced in a study of response to subunit inactivated influenza vaccine. In TCRdb, the RT-PCR reads were re-called with MiXCR into one record per CDR3 protein. The repertoire holds 500,000 to 700,000 distinct CDR3 sequences, with under 30% as singletons. These data were likewise used in another study, on T cells expressing NK-cell markers. That paper notes: 5'RACE template switching built TCR beta cDNA with unique molecular identifiers.

Here the sequenced sample was CD4+ T cells sorted from PBMCs, taken less than 13 days after vaccination. These receptors were obtained from a man over 45 who received an inactivated influenza vaccine.

The sample holds a few counts of this clonotype. The V call is TRBV5-1, the J call TRBJ1-2; D may be TRBD1 (5 bases). The CDR3 has 15 amino acids. Germline CDR1 SGHRS, CDR2 YFSETQ. The ends were cut back, 5 bases at V and 2 bases at J, with 16 bases in the middle. The CDR3 DNA follows: TGCGCCAGCAGTACTGACAGACCTTCGAACTATGGCTACACCTTC. Translation gives CASSTDRPSNYGYTF.

This clonotype has only a few counts. The chain recombines TRBV12-3 or TRBV12-4 with TRBJ1-5; D unclear. V was trimmed by 7 bases and J by 6 bases, leaving 13 bases between them. This CDR3 is built from 13 residues. The CDR3 DNA follows: TGTGCCAGCACCCATGGGTACGGTCAGCCCCAGCATTTT. Translating gives CASTHGYGQPQHF.

This sequence joins TRBV10-3 and TRBJ2-5; TRBD2 might be the D (5 bases). The germline V gene encodes CDR1 ENHRY and CDR2 SYGVKD. Trimming removed 0 bases at V and 6 bases at J, with 23 bases between. This CDR3 has 18 amino acids. CDR3 DNA sequence: TGTGCCATCAGTGAGTCCAACGACCGGGCCGAAATAGCGCAGACCCAGTACTTC. Its protein product is CAISESNDRAEIAQTQYF.

About this clonotype: The junction shows a germline mismatch at one end, possibly a read error. The chain is built from TRBV7-9 and TRBJ1-5; unclear D gene. The germline CDR1 and CDR2 sequences are SEHNR and FQNEAQ (reference sequence). This CDR3 has 14 amino acids. The CDR3 DNA follows: TGTGCCAGCAGCTTGTCAGTTAGCAATCAGCCCCAGCGTTTT. It is translated as CASSLSVSNQPQRF.

V and J are TRBV24-1 and TRBJ2-1; 7 bases are shared with TRBD2. This CDR3 comprises 14 residues. J lost 6 bases, V lost 4 bases, and 5 bases had no gene match. Germline CDR1 and CDR2: KGHDR and SFDVKD. For the CDR3, the DNA is TGTGCCACCAGTGACCGGACTAGGGTCAATGAGCAGTTCTTC. It yields the protein CATSDRTRVNEQFF.

This clonotype has more than one count but fewer than ten. This sequence joins TRBV5-6 and TRBJ1-2; D might be TRBD1 (5 bases). The CDR3 length is 14 residues. Germline V lookup: CDR1 SGHDT, CDR2 YYEEEE. V was shortened by 4 bases and J by 7 bases, with 17 bases between the two germline ends. DNA for the CDR3: TGTGCCAGCAGCCCCCCGGGGGTACGGACTGGCTACACCTTC. Its translation is CASSPPGVRTGYTF.

The chain uses TRBV20-1 and TRBJ1-1; 7 bases map to TRBD1. CDR3 length equals 15 residues. Per the germline V gene, CDR1 is DFQATT and CDR2 is SNEGSKA (reference sequence). V trimming: 3 bases; J trimming: 1 base; junction bases outside the gene matches: 8. The CDR3 sequence is CSAREGAAKNTEAFF. CDR3 DNA: TGCAGTGCTAGGGAGGGGGCAGCCAAGAACACTGAAGCTTTCTTT.

This clonotype was counted between two and nine times. The chain is built from TRBV5-5 and TRBJ2-3, with 9 bases identical to TRBD1. This CDR3 comprises 15 residues. Looked up from germline, CDR1 is SGHKS and CDR2 is YYEKEE (reference sequence). Losses at the gene ends were 0 bases for V and 1 base for J; bases not matched to a gene: 0. This chain's CDR3 is CASSLDRGRTDTQYF. For the CDR3, the DNA is TGTGCCAGCAGCTTGGACAGGGGGCGCACAGATACGCAGTATTTT. Looking up the rest from reference TRBV5-5 and TRBJ2-3 gives the full variable domain: DAGVTQSPTHLIKTRGQQVTLRCSPISGHKSVSWYQQVLGQGPQFIFQYYEKEERGRGNFPDRFSARQFPNYSSELNVNALLLGDSALYLCASSLDRGRTDTQYFGPGTRLTVL.